This TCR beta chain came from a study of spatial heterogeneity in lung cancer. TCRdb analysed the 5' RACE reads with MiXCR anew, one entry per CDR3 protein. The sample shows around 74,000 distinct CDR3 sequences, 13% of them seen only once. Germline loops: CDR1 KGHSH, CDR2 LQKENI. The CDR3 contains 13 residues. The ends were cut back, 5 bases at V and 2 bases at J, with 9 bases in the middle. There are a few counts of this clonotype. Noted time point: sample taken at primary tumor resection. Tumor, nontumor lung or frozen PBMC supplied whole RNA that was sequenced unsorted. The receptor's source is a male donor with early-stage non-small cell lung cancer. V gene TRBV18 combines with J gene TRBJ1-1; D not certain. Sequenced here: PBMCs, sampled at surgery. Written as DNA, the CDR3 is TGTGCCAGCTCAGCCGGACGAAACACTGAAGCTTTCTTT. Translation gives CASSAGRNTEAFF.